This is a list of T cell receptor beta chains from one sample in a study of blood T cell repertoires in COVID-19. Libraries were prepared by immunoSEQ multiplex PCR; TCRdb keeps only in-frame clonotypes and omits some of them. This sample has roughly 220,000 clones, with over 75% found just once. The sequencing input was PBMCs or T cells enriched from blood (not recorded which). The source of these receptors is a woman aged 18-29 years in a cohort exposed to, infected with or recovered from COVID-19 (not recorded which). Each CDR3 is given with its conserved first and last residue. A D gene is named only where the DNA matches it firmly. For some rows the clone size is stated as once, few or many, or as a class when expanded; others skip it.

NA	once	TRBJ1-4	TRBV4-1	CASSRFSGEKLFF	TGCGCCAGCAGCCGGTTTTCAGGGGAAAAACTGTTTTTT
NA	NA	TRBJ1-1	TRBV2	CASSDPRVGNTEAFF	TGTGCCAGCAGTGATCCCCGGGTGGGGAACACTGAAGCTTTCTTT
TRBD2	NA	TRBJ2-7	TRBV27	CASSSSGTSDYEQYF	TGTGCCAGCAGTAGCTCCGGGACTAGTGACTACGAGCAGTACTTC
TRBD2	NA	TRBJ2-2	TRBV11-2	CASSLVPAGGLGELFF	TGTGCCAGCAGCTTAGTACCAGCGGGGGGGCTTGGGGAGCTGTTTTTT
NA	NA	TRBJ1-2	TRBV2	CASSYTGLNGYTF	TGTGCCAGCAGCTACACAGGGTTGAATGGCTACACCTTC
TRBD1	NA	TRBJ1-4	TRBV18	CASSPEASGQLNEKLFF	TGTGCCAGCTCACCAGAAGCTTCGGGACAGCTAAATGAAAAACTGTTTTTT
TRBD2	once	TRBJ2-7	TRBV11-2	CASAWGGDSYEQYF	TGTGCCAGCGCATGGGGGGGAGACTCCTACGAGCAGTACTTC
NA	NA	TRBJ1-3	TRBV5-6	CASHWGAGNTIYF	TGTGCCAGCCACTGGGGGGCTGGAAACACCATATATTTT
TRBD2	NA	TRBJ2-1	TRBV27	CAITPLAALAGSRNEQFF	TGTGCCATCACCCCCCTGGCTGCGCTAGCGGGATCTAGAAATGAGCAGTTCTTC
NA	NA	TRBJ1-2	TRBV28	CASSLQGPNYGYTF	TGTGCCAGCAGTTTGCAGGGGCCTAACTATGGCTACACCTTC
TRBD1	NA	TRBJ1-6	TRBV9	CASSGRQGATLHF	TGTGCCAGCAGCGGGCGACAGGGGGCAACCCTCCACTTT
NA	once	TRBJ1-1	TRBV19	CASSMWPSGGTEAFF	TGTGCCAGTAGTATGTGGCCCTCGGGGGGCACTGAAGCTTTCTTT
TRBD2	NA	TRBJ2-7	TRBV11-2	CASSLRTSSSEQYF	TGTGCCAGCAGCTTACGGACTAGCAGCTCCGAGCAGTACTTC
TRBD1	once	TRBJ1-5	TRBV5-1	CASSTGTGGQPQHF	TGCGCCAGCAGCACCGGGACAGGGGGCCAGCCCCAGCATTTT
TRBD1	NA	TRBJ1-6	TRBV3-1/TRBV3-2	CASSQAGQGDSPLHF	TGTGCCAGCAGCCAAGCGGGACAGGGCGATTCACCCCTCCACTTT
NA	NA	TRBJ2-2	TRBV7-7	CASSLESALNTGELFF	TGTGCCAGCAGCTTAGAGTCCGCGCTGAACACCGGGGAGCTGTTTTTT
NA	NA	TRBJ1-2	TRBV29-1	CSVEGQIPSFNYGYTF	TGCAGCGTTGAAGGTCAGATTCCTAGTTTTAACTATGGCTACACCTTC
TRBD2	NA	TRBJ2-1	TRBV11-3	CASSLEGRAGLSSYNEQFF	TGTGCCAGCAGCCTTGAGGGAAGGGCGGGACTAAGCTCCTACAATGAGCAGTTCTTC
TRBD1	NA	TRBJ1-6	TRBV5-1	CASSPAGDRGIESPLHF	TGCGCCAGCAGCCCGGCGGGGGACAGGGGAATCGAGTCACCCCTCCACTTT
NA	NA	TRBJ2-5	TRBV10-1	CASSRQPQETQYF	TGCGCCAGCAGTAGACAGCCCCAAGAGACCCAGTACTTC
TRBD2	NA	TRBJ2-5	TRBV18	CASSPRSSGGALETQYF	TGTGCCAGCTCACCAAGGAGTAGCGGGGGGGCCTTGGAGACCCAGTACTTC
NA	NA	TRBJ1-2	TRBV19	CASSIGGDYGYTF	TGTGCCAGTAGTATCGGGGGGGACTATGGCTACACCTTC
TRBD1	NA	TRBJ2-7	TRBV23-1	CASSQWTGLYEQYF	TGCGCCAGCAGTCAATGGACAGGTCTCTACGAGCAGTACTTC
TRBD1	NA	TRBJ2-3	TRBV13	CASSYLTGASTDTQYF	TGTGCCAGCAGCTACTTAACAGGGGCCAGCACAGATACGCAGTATTTT
NA	NA	TRBJ2-6	TRBV18	CASSPIAGGGSGANVLTF	TGTGCCAGCTCACCAATAGCAGGGGGAGGCTCTGGGGCCAACGTCCTGACTTTC
NA	NA	TRBJ1-1	TRBV5-1	CASSLGGDTEAFF	TGCGCCAGCAGCTTAGGGGGGGACACTGAAGCTTTCTTT
NA	once	TRBJ1-3	TRBV5-1	CASSLDTNSGNTIYF	TGCGCCAGCAGCTTGGACACGAACTCTGGAAACACCATATATTTT
TRBD2	NA	TRBJ2-1	TRBV7-8	CASSPQSTSWGNEQFF	TGTGCCAGCAGCCCTCAGTCGACTAGCTGGGGCAATGAGCAGTTCTTC
NA	NA	TRBJ1-2	TRBV5-6	CASSLKSGTSNYGYTF	TGTGCCAGCAGCTTGAAGTCCGGGACATCTAACTATGGCTACACCTTC
NA	once	TRBJ2-2	TRBV19	CATRIPKRTGELFF	TGTGCCACCCGAATCCCCAAGAGAACCGGGGAGCTGTTTTTT
TRBD2	NA	TRBJ2-6	TRBV30	CAWSRRGLAGSSGANVLTF	TGTGCCTGGAGTAGAAGAGGACTAGCGGGTAGCTCTGGGGCCAACGTCCTGACTTTC
NA	NA	TRBJ1-3	TRBV5-6	CASSLEGFGNTIYF	TGTGCCAGCAGCTTGGAGGGGTTCGGAAACACCATATATTTT
NA	NA	TRBJ1-6	TRBV3-1/TRBV3-2	CASSPEQGRSNSPLHF	TGTGCCAGCAGCCCCGAGCAGGGGCGGTCGAATTCACCCCTCCACTTT
NA	NA	TRBJ2-3	TRBV7-9	CASSPGQGLTDTQYF	TGTGCCAGCAGCCCGGGGCAGGGGCTCACAGATACGCAGTATTTT
NA	NA	TRBJ1-4	TRBV18	CASSPRGPPTNEKLFF	TGTGCCAGCTCACCACGGGGGCCCCCAACTAATGAAAAACTGTTTTTT
TRBD2	NA	TRBJ2-1	TRBV28	CASRPLAGGQFF	TGTGCCAGCAGACCCCTAGCGGGGGGCCAGTTCTTC
NA	NA	TRBJ1-1	TRBV4-1	CASSQPVLNTEAFF	TGCGCCAGCAGCCAACCAGTCTTGAACACTGAAGCTTTCTTT
NA	NA	TRBJ1-4	TRBV5-1	CASSLGRLTGEKLFF	TGCGCCAGCAGCTTGGGACGTCTGACGGGTGAAAAACTGTTTTTT
NA	NA	TRBJ2-5	TRBV4-1	CASSQDSGLGQETQYF	TGCGCCAGCAGCCAAGACAGCGGGTTAGGACAAGAGACCCAGTACTTC
TRBD2	NA	TRBJ2-1	TRBV27	CASSFLVSGSLYNEQFF	TGTGCCAGCAGTTTCCTAGTTAGCGGGAGCTTGTACAATGAGCAGTTCTTC
NA	NA	TRBJ2-1	TRBV29-1	CSVLLGESSYNEQFF	TGCAGCGTCCTCCTAGGGGAAAGCTCCTACAATGAGCAGTTCTTC
TRBD1	once	TRBJ2-5	TRBV5-1	CASSLGQEETQYF	TGCGCCAGCAGCTTAGGACAGGAAGAGACCCAGTACTTC
TRBD2	once	TRBJ2-1	TRBV7-9	CASNLPRASGSSYNEQFF	TGTGCCAGCAACCTACCAAGGGCTAGCGGGAGCTCCTACAATGAGCAGTTCTTC
NA	NA	TRBJ1-3	TRBV18	CASSHGQRESGNTIYF	TGTGCCAGCTCACACGGACAAAGGGAATCTGGAAACACCATATATTTT
NA	NA	TRBJ1-1	TRBV7-3	CASSLMANTEAFF	TGTGCCAGCAGCTTAATGGCGAACACTGAAGCTTTCTTT
TRBD2	NA	TRBJ2-7	TRBV30	CAWSKKGLAGGEQYF	TGTGCCTGGAGCAAGAAAGGGCTAGCGGGAGGAGAGCAGTACTTC
NA	NA	TRBJ2-7	TRBV28	CASSLTQSSYEQYF	TGTGCCAGCAGTTTGACTCAGAGCTCCTACGAGCAGTACTTC
TRBD1	few	TRBJ1-5	TRBV7-9	CASRISTGDLQPQHF	TGTGCCAGCAGAATATCGACAGGGGATTTGCAGCCCCAGCATTTT
TRBD2	NA	TRBJ2-1	TRBV14	CASSQRSQASGYNEQFF	TGTGCCAGCAGCCAAAGAAGTCAGGCTAGCGGGTACAATGAGCAGTTCTTC
TRBD2	NA	TRBJ2-1	TRBV27	CASLGGDLDEQFF	TGTGCCAGCCTCGGGGGGGACCTCGATGAGCAGTTCTTC
TRBD2	NA	TRBJ2-5	TRBV13	CASSPGLAGLETQYF	TGTGCCAGCAGCCCGGGACTAGCGGGATTGGAGACCCAGTACTTC
TRBD2	NA	TRBJ2-5	TRBV9	CASSPRAGGYQETQYF	TGTGCCAGCAGCCCCAGAGCGGGGGGGTACCAAGAGACCCAGTACTTC